Below are 9 T cell receptor beta chains sequenced from a single sample in a study of T cell responses to AZD1222 COVID-19 vaccine. Sequenced by immunoSEQ multiplex PCR; TCRdb stores in-frame clones only, minus some. The data contain 54,000 or so clones, about 87% of them seen just once; the ten biggest clones take up roughly 15%. Sequences were derived from peripheral blood, sampled on day 0 of AZD1222 vaccination. The receptors derive from an adult in good health.

The chain couples TRBV25-1 to TRBJ1-2; 7 bases agree with TRBD1. With 4 bases clipped from V and 2 bases from J, the junction kept 7 bases outside the gene matches. Per the germline V gene, CDR1 is MGHDK and CDR2 is SYGVNS. This CDR3 has 15 residues. CDR3: CASSANRGYNYGYTF. The CDR3, as DNA: TGTGCCAGCAGTGCAAACAGGGGATACAACTATGGCTACACCTTC.

V usage is TRBV19 and J usage is TRBJ1-4; maybe TRBD1 (5 bases). The CDR3 has 16 residues. The V end lost 1 base, the J end lost 0 bases, and 9 bases lay between the germline ends. Germline-derived CDR1 and CDR2 are LNHDA and SQIVND (reference sequence). The CDR3 nucleotides are TGTGCCAGTAGTATAGGGGGGGGTGCAACTAATGAAAAACTGTTTTTT. It yields the protein CASSIGGGATNEKLFF.

For this clone: A read error may produce the germline difference seen at one junction end. The CDR3: CSSTSDRGVSYEQYF. The CDR3 bases are TGTTCCAGCACCTCTGACAGGGGGGTCTCCTACGAGCAGTACTTC. The chain combines TRBV2 with TRBJ2-7; 9 bases fit TRBD1. Germline CDR1 SNHLY, CDR2 FYNNEI. The CDR3 length is 15 residues.

This clone was counted only a few times. This chain uses TRBV30 with TRBJ1-6; D remains unclear. The ends were cut back, 4 bases at V and 9 bases at J, with 16 bases in the middle. CDR3 length equals 14 residues. Germline CDR1 reads GTSNPN; CDR2 reads SVGIG (reference sequence). In DNA form, the CDR3 reads TGTGCCTGGACCTCGCGGCGGGGTCGTTCACCCCTCCACTTT. Protein product: CAWTSRRGRSPLHF.

The CDR3 sequence: CASSVVGGNHEQFF. CDR3 in DNA: TGTGCCAGCAGCGTAGTCGGTGGGAACCATGAGCAGTTCTTC. The rearrangement joins TRBV9 to TRBJ2-1; D unresolved. The CDR3 is made up of 14 amino acids. The V gene lost 0 bases and the J gene lost 8 bases, with 12 bases spanning the gap. The V gene's germline CDR1 is SGDLS and CDR2 YYNGEE.

This rearrangement joins TRBV2 to TRBJ1-2; no clear D. V was shortened by 7 bases and J by 8 bases, with 14 bases between the two germline ends. Germline V gene sequence: CDR1 SNHLY, CDR2 FYNNEI. The CDR3 length is 12 residues. The CDR3 sequence is CASTTGPGGYTF. Here the CDR3 DNA reads TGTGCCAGCACAACCGGGCCGGGGGGCTACACCTTC.

This chain connects TRBV29-1 to TRBJ1-2; tentative D call: TRBD1 (5 bases). Germline values: CDR1 SQVTM, CDR2 ANQGSEA. V lost 6 bases and J lost 4, with 18 bases in between. This CDR3 is 14 amino acids long. The CDR3 DNA reads TGCAGCGTGCCCGGGTCCCAAGGGGTCTATGGCTACACCTTC. It specifies CSVPGSQGVYGYTF.

This clone was recorded a few times. The J gene is TRBJ2-7, the V gene TRBV2, with 12 bases identical to TRBD1. CDR3 length equals 13 residues. V gave up 4 bases and J gave up 5 bases; unmatched junction bases: 0. Germline CDR1 is SNHLY and CDR2 is FYNNEI. The CDR3 spells CASSGDRGHEQYF. The CDR3 DNA is TGTGCCAGCAGTGGGGACAGGGGGCACGAGCAGTACTTC.

The rearrangement uses TRBV18 and TRBJ2-1; TRBD2 matches 7 bases. Trimming removed 3 bases from V and 5 bases from J; junction bases left unmatched: 13. The CDR3 covers 17 residues. The V gene's germline CDR1 is KGHSH and CDR2 LQKENI. CDR3 bases: TGTGCCAGCTCACCGATACCGCGAGCGGGAAGCGACAATGAGCAGTTCTTC. It codes for CASSPIPRAGSDNEQFF.